Presented here are 26 T cell receptor beta chains from one specimen sequenced in a study of CD8+ T cells in alopecia areata. This sample's treatment: oral pan-JAK inhibitor, 5-10 mg twice daily. Reverse transcribed after extraction, RNA yielded cDNA as the sequencing template. Clones were sequenced by immunoSEQ multiplex PCR, and TCRdb holds only the in-frame ones, with some missing. This table has about 190,000 clones, around 60% appearing once. The source material was CD4+ T cells sorted from blood, sampled at week 4, from a patient treated with tofacitinib. The receptors derive from a human donor with alopecia areata.

The chain combines TRBV18 with TRBJ2-1, with D perhaps TRBD2 (5 bases). Trimming left V 3 bases short and J 12 bases short, with 15 bases between. The CDR3 is 13 amino acids. The germline CDR1 and CDR2 sequences are KGHSH and LQKENI. The CDR3 sequence is CASSPDGSRGQFF. The CDR3 DNA is TGTGCCAGCTCACCTGACGGCTCTCGGGGGCAGTTCTTC.

This clone was detected once. As DNA, the CDR3 is TGTGCCAGCATTCCAGAACAGGCCGCCTCCGGGGAGCTGTTTTTT. This gives the protein CASIPEQAASGELFF. The V and J genes are TRBV11-2 and TRBJ2-2; TRBD1 is a possible D gene (5 bases). Trimming stripped 7 bases from V and 6 bases from J, with 18 bases between. The CDR3 has 15 amino acids. Germline lookup yields CDR1 SGHAT and CDR2 FQNNGV. Supplemented by reference TRBV11-2 and TRBJ2-2, the full variable domain reads EAGVAQSPRYKIIEKRQSVAFWCNPISGHATLYWYQQILGQGPKLLIQFQNNGVVDDSQLPKDRFSAERLKGVDSTLKIQPAKLEDSAVYLCASIPEQAASGELFFGEGSRLTVL.

The chain has TRBV5-4 and TRBJ1-2, with D perhaps TRBD1 (6 bases). V was cut by 5 bases and J by 8 bases, with 16 bases left in between. The CDR3 contains 13 residues. Germline CDR1 and CDR2: SGHNT and YYREEE (reference sequence). The CDR3 spells CASRASGVSGYTF. CDR3 bases: TGTGCCAGCAGAGCATCAGGGGTTAGCGGCTACACCTTC. The complete variable domain, with remaining parts taken from reference TRBV5-4 and TRBJ1-2, reads ETGVTQSPTHLIKTRGQQVTLRCSSQSGHNTVSWYQQALGQGPQFIFQYYREEENGRGNFPPRFSGLQFPNYSSELNVNALELDDSALYLCASRASGVSGYTFGSGTRLTVV.

The J gene is TRBJ2-5, the V gene TRBV29-1; 7 bases align to TRBD1. The CDR3 totals 12 residues. Germline lookup yields CDR1 SQVTM and CDR2 ANQGSEA. Trimming removed 7 bases from V and 5 bases from J; junction bases left unmatched: 7. The CDR3 DNA is TGCAGCGCCCGACAGGGATCGGAGACCCAGTACTTC. This codes for CSARQGSETQYF.

The chain couples TRBV7-2 to TRBJ1-5; D gene uncertain. The CDR3 loop spans 13 amino acids. Germline CDR1 reads SGHTA; CDR2 reads FQGNSA. Trimming left V 2 bases short and J 5 bases short, with 7 bases between. CDR3: CASSLSRDQPQHF. The CDR3 DNA reads as TGTGCCAGCAGCTTAAGTCGGGATCAGCCCCAGCATTTT. The entire variable domain, with the rest obtained from reference TRBV7-2 and TRBJ1-5, is as follows: GAGVSQSPSNKVTEKGKDVELRCDPISGHTALYWYRQSLGQGLEFLIYFQGNSAPDKSGLPSDRFSAERTGGSVSTLTIQRTQQEDSAVYLCASSLSRDQPQHFGDGTRLSIL.

V usage is TRBV15 and J usage is TRBJ1-2; the D is unclear. Trimming shortened V by 0 bases and J by 8 bases, and 7 bases separated the two germline ends. Germline CDR1 is LNHNV and CDR2 is YYDKDF (reference sequence). CDR3 length: 12 amino acids. The CDR3 DNA follows: TGTGCCACCAGCAGAGATCAACGGGGCTACACCTTC. Its protein is CATSRDQRGYTF.

This clone was picked up a small number of times. J is TRBJ2-3 and V is TRBV29-1; 7 bases line up with TRBD1. V shed 7 bases and J 4 bases; nucleotides not matched to a gene: 8. This CDR3 region has 13 residues. CDR1 is SQVTM, CDR2 ANQGSEA, per germline. The CDR3 bases are TGCAGCGGCCGGGACAGACAACCAGATACGCAGTATTTT. Translated, it gives CSGRDRQPDTQYF.

The chain combines TRBV11-2 with TRBJ2-7; D gene unclear. CDR3 length: 12 residues. Per germline, CDR1 SGHAT and CDR2 FQNNGV. The V end was cut by 4 bases, the J end by 0 bases, with 4 bases between. DNA for the CDR3: TGTGCCAGCAGCTCTGGCTCCTACGAGCAGTACTTC. Translating it yields CASSSGSYEQYF.

This clone was counted a few times. The rearrangement joins TRBV7-3 to TRBJ2-3, with 10 nucleotides matching TRBD2. The germline CDR1 and CDR2 sequences are SGHTA and FQGTGA. The ends lost 1 base at V and 0 bases at J; junction bases unmatched: 7. The length of the CDR3 is 18 residues. The CDR3 bases are TGTGCCAGCAGCTTAAGGGCTAGCGGGAGCCTTAGCACAGATACGCAGTATTTT. Translation gives CASSLRASGSLSTDTQYF.

The chain carries TRBV7-9 and TRBJ2-7, with D possibly being TRBD1 or TRBD2 (6 bases each). Germline-derived CDR1 and CDR2 are SEHNR and FQNEAQ (reference sequence). V lost 5 bases and J lost 1, with 18 bases in between. The length of the CDR3 is 16 residues. The CDR3 DNA reads as TGTGCCAGCAGCCGACTGCGGGACATCAGATCCTACGAGCAGTACTTC. Its translation is CASSRLRDIRSYEQYF.

CDR3 DNA: TGCGCCAGCACCCAATCGGGACAAAACACCGGGGAGCTGTTTTTT. Translation: CASTQSGQNTGELFF. This sequence joins TRBV5-1 and TRBJ2-2, with a possible D match to TRBD1 (6 bases). V lost 6 bases to trimming and J lost 2 bases, with 14 bases between them. This CDR3 has 15 amino acids. Germline V lookup: CDR1 SGHRS, CDR2 YFSETQ.

With regard to this clone: The same CDR3 also results from other DNA sequences found in this sample. The chain has TRBV30 and TRBJ2-7; no firm D call. This CDR3 has 12 amino acids. V was clipped by 1 base and J by 0 bases, with 4 bases between them. Germline V gives CDR1 GTSNPN, CDR2 SVGIG (reference sequence). As DNA, the CDR3 is TGTGCCTGGAGTGCCAGCTCCTACGAGCAGTACTTC. Translating it yields CAWSASSYEQYF.

The chain combines TRBV7-6 with TRBJ2-5; D is uncertain. Trimming pared 1 base from V and 5 bases from J, leaving 17 bases between. This CDR3 contains 16 residues. CDR1 and CDR2 (germline): SGHVS, FNYEAQ. CDR3 residues: CASSLEARWSEETQYF. The CDR3, as DNA: TGTGCCAGCAGCTTAGAAGCCCGGTGGAGTGAGGAGACCCAGTACTTC. Combining the CDR3 with reference TRBV7-6 and TRBJ2-5 gives the whole variable domain GAGVSQSPRYKVTKRGQDVALRCDPISGHVSLYWYRQALGQGPEFLTYFNYEAQQDKSGLPNDRFSAERPEGSISTLTIQRTEQRDSAMYRCASSLEARWSEETQYFGPGTRLLVL.

This clone was seen more than once but under ten times. The chain links TRBV4-1 to TRBJ1-2; 7 nucleotides match TRBD1. The CDR3 has 15 amino acids. The V gene's germline CDR1 is MGHRA and CDR2 YSYEKL. Trimming cost V 4 bases and J 4 bases; bases outside gene matches: 9. CDR3 bases: TGCGCCAGCAGCCCAGGCTCGGGACAGAGCTATGGCTACACCTTC. The encoded protein is CASSPGSGQSYGYTF.

The chain joins TRBV28 to TRBJ2-7; tentative D call: TRBD2 (6 bases). Looked up from germline, CDR1 is MDHEN and CDR2 is SYDVKM. CDR3 size: 14 residues. The V end lost 2 bases, the J end lost 2 bases, and 10 bases lay between the germline ends. The CDR3 is CASSLIRETYEQYF. The CDR3 DNA reads as TGTGCCAGCAGTTTAATCCGGGAGACCTACGAGCAGTACTTC.

CDR3 nucleotide sequence: TGTGCCAGCCAAAACAGGGCGGACACTGAAGCTTTCTTT. As protein: CASQNRADTEAFF. The rearrangement uses TRBV18 and TRBJ1-1; possible D gene TRBD1, 6 bases. V was shortened by 8 bases and J by 3 bases, with 13 bases between the two germline ends. The CDR3 has 13 residues. Germline V gene sequence: CDR1 KGHSH, CDR2 LQKENI.

This clone has just a few counts. The rearrangement joins TRBV7-8 to TRBJ2-4; D is unclear. V lost 5 bases, J lost 0 bases, and 5 bases lay in between. This CDR3 has 13 residues. The germline V gene encodes CDR1 SGHVS and CDR2 FQNEAQ. CDR3 DNA: TGTGCCAGCAGCCCCCTAGCCAAAAACATTCAGTACTTC. Translating it yields CASSPLAKNIQYF.

V and J are TRBV30 and TRBJ1-3; D call uncertain. The CDR3 loop spans 12 amino acids. Germline CDR1 is GTSNPN and CDR2 is SVGIG (reference sequence). Trimming stripped 5 bases from V and 0 bases from J, with 5 bases between. The CDR3 DNA reads TGTGCCTGGCAGATCTCTGGAAACACCATATATTTT. Protein product: CAWQISGNTIYF.

J is TRBJ2-3 and V is TRBV29-1, with D unclear. V lost 6 bases, J lost 1 base, and 11 bases lay in between. This CDR3 region has 13 residues. Germline CDR1 is SQVTM and CDR2 is ANQGSEA. The CDR3 spells CSVVPAGTDTQYF. For the CDR3, the DNA is TGCAGCGTCGTGCCTGCGGGCACAGATACGCAGTATTTT.

The V gene is TRBV7-2, the J gene TRBJ2-2; 8 nucleotides align to TRBD1. From germline, CDR1 is SGHTA and CDR2 FQGNSA. The junction had 8 bases not matched to a gene; V was cut back by 5 bases and J by 3 bases. The CDR3 contains 16 residues. In nucleotides, the CDR3 is TGTGCCAGCAGCGAGACAGGGGTGCGGGACACCGGGGAGCTGTTTTTT. Translated: CASSETGVRDTGELFF.

CDR3 sequence reads: CASSQDRTSFGEQFF. The CDR3 coding sequence is TGCGCCAGCAGCCAAGATAGGACTAGTTTCGGGGAGCAGTTCTTC. The V call is TRBV4-1, the J call TRBJ2-1, with 7 bases matching TRBD2. The CDR3 extends over 15 amino acids. CDR1 is MGHRA and CDR2 is YSYEKL in the germline V gene. V was pared by 0 bases and J by 10 bases, with 9 bases of the junction left unmatched.

The chain links TRBV29-1 to TRBJ2-7; no clear D gene. Germline V CDR1 and CDR2: SQVTM, ANQGSEA. This CDR3 region has 11 residues. The ends were cut back, 7 bases at V and 2 bases at J, with 9 bases in the middle. CDR3 in DNA: TGCAGCGCTGCGATTACCTACGAGCAGTACTTC. This gives the protein CSAAITYEQYF.

This clone was seen just once. The genes are TRBV10-3 and TRBJ2-3, with 14 bases identical to TRBD2. The J segment lost 6 bases and the V segment lost 6 bases, leaving 17 bases of the junction unmatched. CDR1 is ENHRY, CDR2 SYGVKD, per germline. The CDR3 is 19 amino acids. For the CDR3, the DNA is TGTGCCATCAGCATCCTGCCCACTGGGACTAGCGGGAGATCGGATACGCAGTATTTT. Protein: CAISILPTGTSGRSDTQYF.

V is TRBV5-1 and J is TRBJ2-3, with TRBD2 matching 9 bases. This CDR3 is 16 amino acids long. CDR1 is SGHRS and CDR2 is YFSETQ in the germline V gene. The V segment lost 0 bases and the J segment 6 bases; nucleotides outside the gene matches: 8. The CDR3 bases are TGCGCCAGCAGCTTGGAGCGGCGGGAGGGCCAGGATACGCAGTATTTT. Its translation: CASSLERREGQDTQYF.

The sample holds a few counts of this clone. The V call is TRBV29-1, the J call TRBJ1-4; a weak D match, TRBD1 (5 bases). V lost 3 bases and J lost 8, with 7 bases in between. The CDR3 contains 11 residues. Germline assignment: CDR1 SQVTM and CDR2 ANQGSEA. This CDR3 reads CSVDEGEKLFF. The CDR3 region has the DNA TGCAGCGTTGATGAGGGGGAAAAACTGTTTTTT.

The V and J genes are TRBV30 and TRBJ1-2; D might be TRBD1 (6 bases). The V end was cut by 2 bases, the J end by 5 bases, with 24 bases between. The CDR3 has 17 amino acids. Germline CDR1 and CDR2: GTSNPN and SVGIG (reference sequence). Written as DNA, the CDR3 is TGTGCCTGGAGTCAACTGCGGGGGACATTGGCGTCGTATGGCTACACCTTC. Translation: CAWSQLRGTLASYGYTF.